This T cell receptor (beta chain) is from a study of blood T cell repertoires in COVID-19. Whole-study context: The United States, Italy and Spain were the sources of the acute and convalescent COVID-19 samples. In each case, the material was cDNA or gDNA derived from T cells, B-cell-depleted T cells, or PBMCs.

The CDR3 contains 13 residues. The V end was cut by 8 bases, the J end by 3 bases, with 14 bases between. Germline V gene lookup returns CDR1 SGHTA and CDR2 FQGNSA. Original processing notes: Estimates of nucleated cell counts were drawn from the amplification of reference gene primers. TCRdb's table, derived via immunoSEQ multiplex PCR, lists solely in-frame clones and lacks some. That table supplies the V and J calls and clone size; D and trimming were determined from the DNA. The table lists over 100,000 clones, approximately 88% of them singletons. This clonotype was sampled from a man aged 50-60 years with acute or convalescent COVID-19. The chain couples TRBV7-2 to TRBJ2-7; D is perhaps TRBD2 (6 bases). Sequencing used peripheral blood. CDR3 nucleotides: TGTGCCAGCCGAGGAGGGGCTTTCTACGAGCAGTACTTC. Protein product: CASRGGAFYEQYF.